Listed below are T cell receptor beta chains from one sample, sequenced in a study of cytomegalovirus exposure and HLA in healthy donors. Clones were read by immunoSEQ multiplex PCR, and TCRdb kept only the in-frame ones, dropping some. The sample has about 160,000 clones; about two thirds are singletons. Sequenced: PBMCs. The receptors were gathered from a woman aged 18-29 years in good health and CMV-seropositive. The CDR3 runs from the conserved cysteine through the conserved F or W. Each record gives: D gene, J gene, V gene, clone size, CDR3 protein, CDR3 DNA. The D gene is left open where the match is weak. Clone size appears in some rows only: once, few, many, or a class for an expanded clone.

>TRBD1|TRBJ2-7|TRBV18|.
CASSAITTGPYEQYF
TGTGCCAGCTCCGCGATAACGACAGGGCCCTACGAGCAGTACTTC
>TRBD2|TRBJ2-1|TRBV4-1|.
CASSSFFSGSKSYNEQFF
TGCGCCAGCAGCAGCTTCTTTAGCGGGAGTAAATCCTACAATGAGCAGTTCTTC
>.|TRBJ2-1|TRBV9|few
CASSVSGGVINEQFF
TGTGCCAGCAGCGTATCCGGGGGAGTCATCAATGAGCAGTTCTTC
>.|TRBJ2-7|TRBV6-1|.
CASSGHREQYF
TGTGCCAGCAGTGGCCACAGGGAGCAGTACTTC
>.|TRBJ2-1|TRBV9|.
CASSVDFDNEQFF
TGTGCCAGCAGCGTAGACTTCGACAATGAGCAGTTCTTC
>TRBD1|TRBJ2-7|TRBV9|once
CASSVGQGFYEQYF
TGTGCCAGCAGCGTAGGACAGGGCTTTTACGAGCAGTACTTC
>TRBD2|TRBJ2-1|TRBV6-5|.
CASSFTGGDILFF
TGTGCCAGCAGCTTTACGGGGGGGGATATTTTGTTCTTC
>TRBD2|TRBJ2-7|TRBV30|.
CAWSGVTSGETYYEQYF
TGTGCCTGGAGTGGCGTGACTAGCGGGGAGACTTACTACGAGCAGTACTTC
>TRBD1|TRBJ1-3|TRBV5-1|.
CASSLVGQGTGNTIYF
TGCGCCAGCAGCTTGGTGGGACAGGGAACGGGAAACACCATATATTTT
>.|TRBJ2-5|TRBV7-9|few
CASSPRDKYGKETQYF
TGTGCCAGCAGCCCCCGGGACAAATACGGGAAAGAGACCCAGTACTTC
>TRBD2|TRBJ2-1|TRBV6-5|.
CASSLRGDSYNEQFF
TGTGCCAGCAGTTTACGGGGGGACTCCTACAATGAGCAGTTCTTC
>TRBD2|TRBJ2-7|TRBV28|.
CASRTSGSNEQYF
TGTGCCAGTCGGACTAGCGGGAGTAACGAGCAGTACTTC
>.|TRBJ1-1|TRBV7-9|once
CASSLEGHSNTEAFF
TGTGCCAGCAGCTTAGAGGGACATTCGAACACTGAAGCTTTCTTT
>.|TRBJ1-2|TRBV27|.
CASAGRAEGYGYTF
TGTGCCAGTGCCGGCCGGGCCGAGGGTTATGGCTACACCTTC
>.|TRBJ1-2|TRBV2|once
CASSERVGYTF
TGTGCCAGCAGTGAGCGGGTTGGCTACACCTTC
>.|TRBJ1-2|TRBV30|few
CAWSSPGESSYGYTF
TGTGCCTGGAGTTCCCCCGGGGAGTCGAGCTATGGCTACACCTTC
>.|TRBJ2-5|TRBV19|.
CASSTGYEGETQYF
TGTGCCAGTTCTACAGGGTACGAAGGGGAGACCCAGTACTTC
>.|TRBJ2-3|TRBV9|.
CASSVVSADTQYF
TGTGCCAGCAGCGTAGTATCTGCAGATACGCAGTATTTT
>TRBD1|TRBJ1-4|TRBV10-3|few
CAISGDSGTGFEKLFF
TGTGCCATCAGTGGTGACTCCGGGACAGGGTTCGAAAAACTGTTTTTT
>.|TRBJ1-2|TRBV5-4|.
CASTGGTYGYTF
TGTGCCAGCACTGGAGGGACCTATGGCTACACCTTC
>TRBD2|TRBJ2-3|TRBV5-1|.
CASRAGGGTDTQYF
TGCGCCAGCAGAGCGGGAGGGGGCACAGATACGCAGTATTTT
>.|TRBJ1-5|TRBV19|.
CASSTPGISNQPQHF
TGTGCCAGTAGTACCCCAGGGATCAGCAATCAGCCCCAGCATTTT
>.|TRBJ2-2|TRBV14|.
CASSYGAGELFF
TGTGCCAGCAGCTACGGGGCCGGGGAGCTGTTTTTT
>.|TRBJ1-4|TRBV18|few
CASSLTETGTGEKLFF
TGTGCCAGCTCACTCACCGAAACAGGGACGGGGGAAAAACTGTTTTTT
>.|TRBJ2-1|TRBV28|.
CASSLGTGDSYNEQFF
TGTGCCAGCAGTTTAGGAACGGGGGACTCCTACAATGAGCAGTTCTTC
>.|TRBJ2-5|TRBV5-4|.
CASSLGQGETQYF
TGTGCCAGCAGCTTGGGTCAGGGGGAGACCCAGTACTTC
>TRBD1|TRBJ2-7|TRBV27|.
CASSSLAGGPHKQYF
TGTGCCAGCAGTTCCCTGGCAGGGGGCCCTCATAAGCAGTACTTC
>TRBD1|TRBJ1-5|TRBV7-8|.
CASSSPFWTGGNQPQHF
TGTGCCAGCAGCTCACCTTTTTGGACAGGGGGCAATCAGCCCCAGCATTTT
>TRBD1|TRBJ2-7|TRBV4-1|few
CASSQTGGSYEQYF
TGCGCCAGCAGCCAAACAGGGGGCTCCTACGAGCAGTACTTC